These 15 T cell receptor beta chains share one sample of origin, sequenced in a study of human T cells and chemical hapten exposure. Using its own MiXCR run on the RACE reads, TCRdb lists one record per CDR3 protein. The sample lists some 200,000 distinct CDR3 sequences, about a fifth occurring once. Time point specified: patch test 1, 2 weeks after DPC sensitization. Treatment defined: therapeutic diphenylcyclopropenone sensitization with weekly scalp DPC. Sequencing used whole blood, obtained in connection with sensitization to the hapten diphenylcyclopropenone (DPC). These TCRs come from a woman aged 45-60 years with alopecia areata. Some clones in this sample may be carry-over from other donors' samples.

This clonotype was observed a few times. V usage is TRBV10-3 and J usage is TRBJ1-4; 9 nucleotides agree with TRBD1. CDR1 and CDR2 from the germline V gene are ENHRY and SYGVKD. This CDR3 comprises 16 residues. Germline trimming cut 4 bases from V and 8 bases from J; bases unmatched to any gene: 11. CDR3 residues: CAISAPPGQGQEKLFF. CDR3 bases: TGTGCCATCAGTGCACCCCCGGGACAGGGACAAGAAAAACTGTTTTTT.

The table lists this clonotype with a few counts. The CDR3 here is CSAKTGTANTEAFF. The CDR3 region has the DNA TGCAGTGCCAAAACCGGGACAGCCAACACTGAAGCTTTCTTT. V gene TRBV20-1 combines with J gene TRBJ1-1; 7 bases map to TRBD1. CDR3 length: 14 residues. Germline V gene data show CDR1 as DFQATT and CDR2 as SNEGSKA (reference sequence). Trimming removed 6 bases from V and 2 bases from J; junction bases left unmatched: 9.

A few counts support this clonotype. The chain carries TRBV7-9 and TRBJ2-1; TRBD2 agrees at 9 bases. Germline lookup yields CDR1 SEHNR and CDR2 FQNEAQ (reference sequence). The CDR3 covers 15 residues. Trimming at V came to 11 bases and at J to 8 bases, leaving 16 bases not matched to a gene. CDR3 amino acids: CAFNQGGGRDDEQFF. As DNA, the CDR3 is TGTGCCTTCAACCAAGGGGGCGGGAGGGATGATGAGCAGTTCTTC.

The chain links TRBV6-1 to TRBJ2-3; 7 bases agree with TRBD2. In germline, CDR1 is MNHNS, CDR2 SASEGT. With 4 bases clipped from V and 0 bases from J, the junction kept 4 bases outside the gene matches. CDR3 length equals 15 residues. The CDR3: CASSVASGSTDTQYF. The CDR3 DNA reads TGTGCCAGCAGTGTGGCTAGCGGAAGCACAGATACGCAGTATTTT.

The sample holds a few counts of this clonotype. The rearrangement uses TRBV2 and TRBJ2-3; possibly TRBD2 for D (6 bases). This CDR3 comprises 15 residues. The germline gives CDR1 SNHLY, CDR2 FYNNEI. V lost 2 bases and J lost 2, with 11 bases in between. The CDR3 region has the DNA TGTGCCAGCAGTGAAACGGGAGCGCACACAGATACGCAGTATTTT. Amino acid sequence: CASSETGAHTDTQYF.

The chain is built from TRBV18 and TRBJ1-1, with D maybe TRBD1 (5 bases). The CDR3 is 16 amino acids. Per the germline V gene, CDR1 is KGHSH and CDR2 is LQKENI. The V and J ends lost 3 bases and 4 bases respectively, with 18 bases between them. CDR3 sequence: CASSPGGGRVSTEAFF. CDR3 DNA: TGTGCCAGCTCACCGGGTGGAGGCAGGGTGAGCACTGAAGCTTTCTTT.

The chain couples TRBV2 to TRBJ1-5, with D possibly being TRBD1 (5 bases). V was pared by 6 bases and J by 4 bases, with 16 bases between. Germline CDR1 reads SNHLY; CDR2 reads FYNNEI. CDR3 length equals 15 residues. The CDR3 region has the DNA TGTGCCAGCAGAGAGGGGTTTTGGGTGAATCAGCCCCAGCATTTT. Translating it yields CASREGFWVNQPQHF.

This clonotype has just a few counts. The chain couples TRBV12-3 or TRBV12-4 to TRBJ2-2; TRBD2 is a possible D gene (5 bases). The V gene lost 6 bases and the J gene lost 7 bases, with 18 bases spanning the gap. The CDR3 is 15 residues long. CDR3 DNA sequence: TGTGCCAGCAGCCGACACTCGGAGGAGTACGGGGAGCTGTTTTTT. Protein sequence: CASSRHSEEYGELFF.

The chain carries TRBV5-1 and TRBJ1-4, with D tentatively TRBD1 (6 bases). Germline V gene lookup returns CDR1 SGHRS and CDR2 YFSETQ. The CDR3 loop spans 15 amino acids. The germline V and J ends were trimmed by 1 base and 6 bases, with 13 bases remaining between them. The CDR3 protein is CASSLFRGRDEKLFF. DNA of the CDR3: TGCGCCAGCAGCTTGTTTCGGGGGCGAGATGAAAAACTGTTTTTT.

This clonotype has only a few counts. The rearrangement joins TRBV27 to TRBJ1-2, with D tentatively TRBD1 (6 bases). The CDR3 runs to 12 residues. CDR1 is MNHEY, CDR2 SMNVEV, per germline (reference sequence). Trimming removed 6 bases at V and 4 bases at J, with 9 bases between. The CDR3 protein is CASSNRAYGYTF. CDR3 DNA sequence: TGTGCCAGCAGCAACAGGGCCTATGGCTACACCTTC.

The chain couples TRBV20-1 to TRBJ2-5; D gene ambiguous. From germline, CDR1 is DFQATT and CDR2 SNEGSKA (reference sequence). V lost 3 bases and J 1 base, leaving 3 bases between the germline ends. The CDR3 is made up of 11 amino acids. The CDR3 DNA follows: TGCAGTGCTAGGTTCCAAGAGACCCAGTACTTC. It is translated as CSARFQETQYF.

This chain links TRBV10-3 with TRBJ2-7; the D is unclear. This CDR3 has 14 residues. The V gene lost 6 bases and the J gene lost 6 bases, with 18 bases spanning the gap. Looked up from germline, CDR1 is ENHRY and CDR2 is SYGVKD. CDR3 sequence: CAISPQQGLGEQYF. As DNA, the CDR3 is TGTGCCATCAGCCCACAGCAAGGGCTCGGCGAGCAGTACTTC.

This clonotype has just a few counts. The chain carries TRBV5-1 and TRBJ2-1, with 11 positions matching TRBD1. The CDR3 totals 14 residues. The trim removed 6 bases at V and 9 bases at J, leaving 8 bases unmatched. Germline CDR1 is SGHRS and CDR2 is YFSETQ. The CDR3 region is CASTPDRGRGEQFF. CDR3 DNA: TGCGCCAGCACCCCGGACAGGGGGCGCGGTGAGCAGTTCTTC.

There are a few counts of this clonotype. This chain connects TRBV14 to TRBJ1-2, with 10 bases lining up with TRBD1. This CDR3 contains 15 residues. Germline values: CDR1 SGHDN, CDR2 FVKESK. Trimming took 0 bases from V and 7 from J; bases not matched to a gene: 5. The CDR3 DNA reads as TGTGCCAGCAGCCAAGACCGACAGGGGGCGAGTGGCTACACCTTC. Translating gives CASSQDRQGASGYTF.

The chain uses TRBV11-1 and TRBJ1-1, with D tentatively TRBD1 (6 bases). Germline CDR1 and CDR2: SGHAT and FQDESV (reference sequence). Trimming cost V 5 bases and J 11 bases, with 18 bases left between them. The CDR3 spans 13 residues. CDR3 bases: TGTGCCAGCAGCCCCCTCAGAACAGGGAGGGCTTTCTTT. It is translated as CASSPLRTGRAFF.